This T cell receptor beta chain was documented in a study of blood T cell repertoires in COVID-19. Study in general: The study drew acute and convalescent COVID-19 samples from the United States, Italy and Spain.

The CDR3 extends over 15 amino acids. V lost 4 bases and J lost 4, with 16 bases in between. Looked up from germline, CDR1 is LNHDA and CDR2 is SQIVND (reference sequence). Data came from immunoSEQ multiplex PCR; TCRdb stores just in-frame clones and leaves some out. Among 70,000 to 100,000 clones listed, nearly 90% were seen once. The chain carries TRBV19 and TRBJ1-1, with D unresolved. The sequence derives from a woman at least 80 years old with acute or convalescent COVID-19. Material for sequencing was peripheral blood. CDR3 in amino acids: CASSKVGMWGTEAFF. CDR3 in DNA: TGTGCCAGTAGTAAAGTCGGGATGTGGGGCACTGAAGCTTTCTTT.